This TCR beta chain was obtained from a study of post-analysis software for immune sequencing data. Study-level results: Elevated frequency relative to controls characterized about 5 TRBV segments in patients, TRBV5-6, TRBV5-1 and TRBV20-1 among them.

Incorporated into the TCR beta cDNA libraries were unique molecular identifiers, which served to reduce PCR and sequencing biases. TCRdb re-called the PCR reads with MiXCR, one entry per CDR3 protein. The sample shows about half a million distinct CDR3 sequences, around a third of them seen only once. Comments on this clonotype: Its antigen remains unknown.

The CDR3 totals 18 residues. The V gene end was trimmed by 4 bases and the J gene end by 6 bases; junction bases not matched to a gene: 15. Germline CDR1 is DFQATT and CDR2 is SNEGSKA (reference sequence). The clonotype was recovered from a girl aged 2 to 17 with multiple sclerosis. Sequenced: blood. The V gene is TRBV20-1, the J gene TRBJ1-4, with 12 bases matching TRBD1. The CDR3 DNA reads TGCAGTGCTACCCCTGCCCCGGGACAGGGGGCAACAGATGAAAAACTGTTTTTT. Translation gives CSATPAPGQGATDEKLFF.